The sequence of this T cell receptor (beta chain) was determined in a study of preoperative IRX-2 immunotherapy in early breast cancer. This sample's treatment: preoperative locoregional IRX-2 cytokine immunotherapy. Deletions cut 1 base from V and 4 bases from J, with 1 base between. There are 12 residues in the CDR3. Per the germline V gene, CDR1 is KGHSH and CDR2 is LQKENI. Clones were read by immunoSEQ multiplex PCR, and TCRdb kept only the in-frame ones, dropping some. Here the sample spans roughly 34,000 clones, just under 90% being singletons. The chain is built from TRBV18 and TRBJ1-4; the D is unclear. Sequences were derived from tumor tissue, sampled after IRX-2 immunotherapy. The receptor comes from a human donor with breast cancer. For the CDR3, the DNA is TGTGCCAGCTCACCACTTAATGAAAAACTGTTTTTT. Protein sequence: CASSPLNEKLFF.